These 13 T cell receptor beta chains were all obtained from the same sample, sequenced in a study of post-analysis software for immune sequencing data. Unique molecular identifiers tagged the TCR beta cDNA libraries. From the PCR reads, TCRdb called clonotypes with MiXCR, one entry per CDR3 protein. In the table there are approximately 730,000 distinct CDR3 sequences, roughly 27% of which are singletons. Study-wide points: In patients, roughly five TRBV segments were more frequent than in controls, with TRBV5-6, TRBV5-1 and TRBV20-1 among them.

The antigens of these receptors remain unknown. Sample: blood. These receptors were taken from a girl aged 5-17 years with multiple sclerosis.

This clonotype has a handful of counts. The gene calls are TRBV20-1 and TRBJ1-5; a weak D match, TRBD1 (6 bases). Deletions cut 6 bases from V and 3 bases from J, with 15 bases between. Germline loops: CDR1 DFQATT, CDR2 SNEGSKA (reference sequence). This CDR3 is 14 amino acids long. CDR3 protein: CSARRQEINQPQHF. The DNA of the CDR3 is TGCAGTGCCCGAAGACAGGAGATCAATCAGCCCCAGCATTTT.

The table lists this clonotype with a few counts. This rearrangement joins TRBV4-2 to TRBJ1-2, with D perhaps matching TRBD1 (6 bases). The V and J ends lost 0 bases and 3 bases respectively, with 14 bases between them. CDR1 and CDR2 (germline): LGHNA, YNFKEQ. CDR3 length equals 16 residues. CDR3 in DNA: TGTGCCAGCAGCCAAGATCTTGCCGGGGGCGACTATGGCTACACCTTC. This encodes CASSQDLAGGDYGYTF.

As regards this clonotype: An end of the junction differs from the germline gene, which may be a read error. V usage is TRBV12-3 or TRBV12-4 and J usage is TRBJ2-2; D is possibly TRBD2 (5 bases). The CDR3 totals 15 residues. As DNA, the CDR3 is TGTGCCAGCAGTTTAGGGGCCAACTCTCCCCGGGAACTGTTTTTT. This sequence encodes CASSLGANSPRELFF.

V and J are TRBV10-3 and TRBJ1-2; weak D call: TRBD1 (5 bases). V dropped 0 bases and J dropped 0 bases, with 11 bases sitting between them. The CDR3 has 16 residues. Germline V gene sequence: CDR1 ENHRY, CDR2 SYGVKD. The CDR3 sequence is CAISESEAGTNYGYTF. DNA of the CDR3: TGTGCCATCAGTGAGTCGGAGGCAGGGACTAACTATGGCTACACCTTC.

This clonotype came up a few times. This rearrangement joins TRBV5-1 to TRBJ1-6; 9 bases fit TRBD1. Per germline, CDR1 SGHRS and CDR2 YFSETQ. CDR3 length equals 15 residues. V lost 6 bases to trimming and J lost 10 bases; unmatched junction nucleotides: 11. This CDR3 reads CASTWGGDRGSPLHF. In nucleotides, the CDR3 is TGCGCCAGCACCTGGGGCGGAGACAGGGGGTCACCCCTCCACTTT. Combining the CDR3 with reference TRBV5-1 and TRBJ1-6 gives the whole variable domain KAGVTQTPRYLIKTRGQQVTLSCSPISGHRSVSWYQQTPGQGLQFLFEYFSETQRNKGNFPGRFSGRQFSNSRSEMNVSTLELGDSALYLCASTWGGDRGSPLHFGNGTRLTVT.

This clonotype was observed a handful of times. The V call is TRBV20-1, the J call TRBJ2-3, with 7 bases identical to TRBD1. CDR3 length equals 15 residues. Germline-derived CDR1 and CDR2 are DFQATT and SNEGSKA (reference sequence). The CDR3 DNA sequence: TGCAGGGGGCATGACGGGCCAGGGGGAACAGATACGCAGTATTTT. As protein: CRGHDGPGGTDTQYF.

The sample holds a few counts of this clonotype. The chain employs TRBV12-3 or TRBV12-4 and TRBJ2-1; no clear D. This CDR3 has 11 residues. Trimming took 3 bases from V and 9 from J, leaving 6 bases between them. The CDR3, as DNA: TGTGCCAGCAGTTTTGGAAGTGAGCAGTTCTTC. Protein sequence: CASSFGSEQFF.

The genes are TRBV12-3 or TRBV12-4 and TRBJ2-7; weak D call: TRBD1 (5 bases). The CDR3 runs to 14 residues. Trimming took 3 bases from V and 3 from J, leaving 12 bases between them. CDR3 sequence reads: CASSLSGFSYEQYF. The CDR3 nucleotides read TGTGCCAGCAGTTTGTCAGGGTTCAGCTACGAGCAGTACTTC.

The chain is built from TRBV6-1 and TRBJ2-5; a weak D match, TRBD1 (6 bases). The CDR3 spans 13 residues. Germline CDR1 MNHNS, CDR2 SASEGT. Trimming cost V 4 bases and J 11 bases, with 17 bases left between them. CDR3 region: CASSGTGIHGQYF. The CDR3 DNA reads as TGTGCCAGCAGTGGAACAGGGATCCACGGGCAGTACTTC.

The V and J genes are TRBV5-1 and TRBJ2-5; D is uncertain. Trimming stripped 5 bases from V and 11 bases from J, with 16 bases between. There are 12 residues in the CDR3. Germline V gene sequence: CDR1 SGHRS, CDR2 YFSETQ. CDR3 region: CASSSVPYKQYF. The CDR3 bases are TGCGCCAGCAGTTCGGTTCCGTACAAGCAGTACTTC.

The rearrangement joins TRBV6-1 to TRBJ2-5; D may match TRBD1 or TRBD2 (5 bases each). V lost 8 bases and J lost 5, with 12 bases in between. This CDR3 has 12 amino acids. Germline loops: CDR1 MNHNS, CDR2 SASEGT. The CDR3 sequence is CASGGWGETQYF. The CDR3 nucleotides are TGTGCCAGCGGGGGTTGGGGTGAGACCCAGTACTTC.

The chain is built from TRBV5-1 and TRBJ1-1, with D possibly TRBD1 on 6 matching bases. Germline loops: CDR1 SGHRS, CDR2 YFSETQ. This CDR3 is built from 18 residues. V lost 4 bases, J lost 5 bases, and 27 bases lay in between. This CDR3 reads CASSRTNRAPMGKTEAFF. DNA for the CDR3: TGCGCCAGCAGCCGGACGAACAGGGCCCCTATGGGAAAGACTGAAGCTTTCTTT.

This clonotype was found many times. V gene TRBV29-1 combines with J gene TRBJ2-7; 16 bases fit TRBD2. Germline CDR1 reads SQVTM; CDR2 reads ANQGSEA. This CDR3 spans 15 amino acids. The V gene end was trimmed by 4 bases and the J gene end by 4 bases; junction bases not matched to a gene: 4. CDR3 nucleotide sequence: TGCAGCGTTGCGGGGACTAGCGGGAGGGGGTACGAGCAGTACTTC. Translating it yields CSVAGTSGRGYEQYF.